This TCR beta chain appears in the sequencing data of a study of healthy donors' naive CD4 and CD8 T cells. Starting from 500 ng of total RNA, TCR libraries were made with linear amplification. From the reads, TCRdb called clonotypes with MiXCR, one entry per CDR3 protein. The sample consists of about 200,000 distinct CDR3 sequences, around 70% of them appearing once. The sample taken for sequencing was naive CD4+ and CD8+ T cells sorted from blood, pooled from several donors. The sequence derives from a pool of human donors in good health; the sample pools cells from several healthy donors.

For the CDR3, the DNA is TGTGCCAGTAGCACAGGACTCCACTATGGCTACACCTTC. Encoded protein: CASSTGLHYGYTF. The V call is TRBV19, the J call TRBJ1-2, with D possibly being TRBD1 (5 bases). CDR3 length: 13 amino acids. V lost 6 bases to trimming and J lost 3 bases, with 11 bases between them. The germline V gene encodes CDR1 LNHDA and CDR2 SQIVND (reference sequence).